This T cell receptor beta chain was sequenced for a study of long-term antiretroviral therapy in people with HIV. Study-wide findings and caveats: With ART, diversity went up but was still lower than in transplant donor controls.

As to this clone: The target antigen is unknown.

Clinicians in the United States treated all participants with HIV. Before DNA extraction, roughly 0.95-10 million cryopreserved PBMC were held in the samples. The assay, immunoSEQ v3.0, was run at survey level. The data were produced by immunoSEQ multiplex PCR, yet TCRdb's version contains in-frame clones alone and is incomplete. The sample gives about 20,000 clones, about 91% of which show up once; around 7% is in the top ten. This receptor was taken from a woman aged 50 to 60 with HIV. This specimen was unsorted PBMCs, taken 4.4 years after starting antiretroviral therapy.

The CDR3 spells CSVVTGYEQYF. CDR3 coding DNA: TGCAGCGTTGTCACTGGCTACGAGCAGTACTTC. The chain recombines TRBV29-1 with TRBJ2-7, with unresolved D. Germline V gene sequence: CDR1 SQVTM, CDR2 ANQGSEA. V dropped 4 bases and J dropped 3 bases, with 7 bases sitting between them. CDR3 length: 11 residues.